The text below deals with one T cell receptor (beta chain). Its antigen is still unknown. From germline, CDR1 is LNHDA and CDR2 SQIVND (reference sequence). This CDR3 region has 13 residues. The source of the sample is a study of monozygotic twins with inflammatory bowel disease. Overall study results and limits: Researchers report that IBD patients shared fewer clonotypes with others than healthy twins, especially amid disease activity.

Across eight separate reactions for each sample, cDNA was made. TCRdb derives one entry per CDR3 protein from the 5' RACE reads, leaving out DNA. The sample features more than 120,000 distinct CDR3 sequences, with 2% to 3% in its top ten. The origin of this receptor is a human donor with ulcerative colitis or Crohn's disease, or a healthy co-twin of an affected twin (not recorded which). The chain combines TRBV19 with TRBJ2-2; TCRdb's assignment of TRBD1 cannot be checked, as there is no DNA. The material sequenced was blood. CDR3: CATSQGGAGELFF.